These 6 T cell receptor beta chains were all obtained from the same sample, sequenced in a study of T cells after yellow fever vaccination. TCRdb analysed the 5' RACE reads with MiXCR anew, one entry per CDR3 protein. The table shows hundreds of thousands of distinct CDR3 sequences, with roughly 9% occurring only once. Sequenced here: CD4+ T cells sorted from PBMCs, sampled 5 days after the yellow fever booster vaccination. The origin of the receptors is a young man who received the YFV17D yellow fever vaccine.

This clonotype was detected a few times. The chain employs TRBV28 and TRBJ2-7, with D tentatively TRBD1 or TRBD2 (5 bases each). Trimming stripped 6 bases from V and 3 bases from J, with 18 bases between. The V gene's germline CDR1 is MDHEN and CDR2 SYDVKM. The CDR3 sequence is 15 residues long. For the CDR3, the DNA is TGTGCCAGCAGCTATTCTCGGGGCCCCAGCTACGAGCAGTACGTC. This codes for CASSYSRGPSYEQYV.

This clonotype was found many times. The chain is built from TRBV5-5 and TRBJ1-4; the match to TRBD1 covers 9 bases. In germline, CDR1 is SGHKS, CDR2 YYEKEE (reference sequence). With 7 bases clipped from V and 6 bases from J, the junction kept 13 bases outside the gene matches. This CDR3 is 16 amino acids long. Here the CDR3 DNA reads TGTGCCAGCGGCCCTCTCTCCGGGACAGGGTATGAAAAACTGTTTTTT. It encodes CASGPLSGTGYEKLFF.

This clonotype showed up many times. V is TRBV20-1 and J is TRBJ1-2, with 7 nucleotides matching TRBD1. Looked up from germline, CDR1 is DFQATT and CDR2 is SNEGSKA (reference sequence). The V segment lost 3 bases and the J segment 7 bases; nucleotides outside the gene matches: 11. The CDR3 has 14 amino acids. The DNA of the CDR3 is TGCAGTGCTAGGGCTCATGACAGGGTGCGTGGCTACACCTTC. Its protein is CSARAHDRVRGYTF.

The V call is TRBV5-1, the J call TRBJ2-7; D could derive from TRBD1 or TRBD2 (5 bases each). Germline CDR1 reads SGHRS; CDR2 reads YFSETQ. Trimming took off 5 bases at V and 0 bases at J, with 12 bases between the two ends. The CDR3 is made up of 14 amino acids. This CDR3 reads CASRPGPSSYEQYV. In DNA form, the CDR3 reads TGCGCCAGCAGGCCGGGACCGAGCTCCTACGAGCAGTACGTC.

This chain connects TRBV7-2 to TRBJ2-7; no clear D gene. V was trimmed by 4 bases and J by 3 bases, leaving 13 bases between them. The V gene's germline CDR1 is SGHTA and CDR2 FQGNSA. CDR3 size: 14 residues. The CDR3 region has the DNA TGTGCCAGCAGCTCCTCGGCCGGGCGCTACGAGCAGTACTTC. Residues: CASSSSAGRYEQYF. Supplemented by reference TRBV7-2 and TRBJ2-7, the full variable domain reads GAGVSQSPSNKVTEKGKDVELRCDPISGHTALYWYRQSLGQGLEFLIYFQGNSAPDKSGLPSDRFSAERTGGSVSTLTIQRTQQEDSAVYLCASSSSAGRYEQYFGPGTRLTVT.

This chain joins TRBV6-5 and TRBJ1-4, with 9 nucleotides matching TRBD1. The CDR3 covers 15 residues. Germline V gene lookup returns CDR1 MNHEY and CDR2 SVGAGI. J was trimmed by 9 bases and V by 6 bases; bases with no gene match: 11. The CDR3 DNA reads as TGTGCCAGCAGCCACCGGGACAGGGACCGGAAAAAACTGTTTTTT. Amino acids: CASSHRDRDRKKLFF.